This T cell receptor beta chain was found in a study of T cell changes during pregnancy in multiple sclerosis. Measured with immunoSEQ multiplex PCR; TCRdb has only the in-frame clones, and not every one. The repertoire holds fewer than 60,000 clones, with roughly 90% as singletons. This clone appeared a few times. The CDR3 is made up of 12 amino acids. The germline CDR1 and CDR2 sequences are MDHEN and SYDVKM. Trimming took 3 bases from V and 8 from J, leaving 5 bases between them. The clonotype comes from a female donor with multiple sclerosis, enrolled in a pregnancy study. The rearrangement links TRBV28 to TRBJ1-6; D gene uncertain. This material consisted of peripheral blood, taken in the second trimester of pregnancy. This CDR3 is CASSLPDSPLHF. The CDR3 bases are TGTGCCAGCAGTTTGCCGGATTCACCCCTCCACTTT.